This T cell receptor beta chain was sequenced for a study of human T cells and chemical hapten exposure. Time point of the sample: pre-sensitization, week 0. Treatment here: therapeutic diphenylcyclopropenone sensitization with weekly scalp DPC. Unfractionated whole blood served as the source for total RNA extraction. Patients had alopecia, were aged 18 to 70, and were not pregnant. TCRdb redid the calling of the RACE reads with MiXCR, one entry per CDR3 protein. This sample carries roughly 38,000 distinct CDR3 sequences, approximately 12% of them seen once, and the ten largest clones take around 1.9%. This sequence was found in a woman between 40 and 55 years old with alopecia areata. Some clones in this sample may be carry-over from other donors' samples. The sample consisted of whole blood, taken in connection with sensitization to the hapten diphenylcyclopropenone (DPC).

The CDR3 coding sequence is TGTGCCAGCACCAACCCGTCCCCGGGGACAGATACGCAGTATTTT. As protein: CASTNPSPGTDTQYF. The J gene is TRBJ2-3, the V gene TRBV7-2; D might be TRBD2 (5 bases). The germline V gene has CDR1 SGHTA and CDR2 FQGNSA. The CDR3 sequence is 15 residues long. The V end was cut by 7 bases, the J end by 3 bases, with 17 bases between.